The clone carrying this T cell receptor beta chain was seen more than once but under ten times. This sample was included in a study of blood T cells in healthy people across ages. The authors ran a second PCR of about 6 to 12 cycles using a sample-barcoded 5' primer and a J-beta primer mix. The yield of each sample was at least 2.5 million CDR3-containing paired-end reads. Each CDR3 protein is one row after TCRdb ran MiXCR on the 5' RACE reads. The table includes about 640,000 distinct CDR3 sequences, 58% detected once. The CDR3 consists of 14 residues. J was trimmed by 5 bases and V by 2 bases; bases with no gene match: 6. Germline V lookup: CDR1 SGHDT, CDR2 YYEEEE.

The sequence was obtained from a man aged 55 to 70 in good health. The chain couples TRBV5-6 to TRBJ2-7, with TRBD2 identical over 8 bases. Sequencing was performed on blood. The CDR3 DNA follows: TGTGCCAGCAGCTTCGAGCGGGGGTCCCACGAGCAGTACTTC. It yields the protein CASSFERGSHEQYF.